The source of this T cell receptor (beta chain) is a study of blood T cell repertoires in COVID-19. On the study more broadly: Some COVID-19 samples were acute and others convalescent; all came from the United States, Italy and Spain.

Libraries were prepared by immunoSEQ multiplex PCR; TCRdb keeps only in-frame clonotypes and omits some of them. The table records about 670,000 clones, about 90% of them present only once. The sequencing sample was made of peripheral blood. The TCR sequence derives from a woman between 18 and 29 years old with acute or convalescent COVID-19.

The CDR3 protein is CASSIDRGTVLGEAFF. The CDR3 DNA is TGTGCCAGTAGTATAGATCGGGGGACAGTTCTTGGGGAAGCTTTCTTT. This sequence joins TRBV19 and TRBJ1-1; 7 bases fit TRBD1. The CDR3 has 16 residues. After removal of 0 bases from V and 8 bases from J, the junction contained 12 bases not matched to a gene. Germline-derived CDR1 and CDR2 are LNHDA and SQIVND (reference sequence).